This T cell receptor (beta chain) was observed in a study of blood T cell repertoires in COVID-19. Assay: immunoSEQ multiplex PCR; the TCRdb copy retains only in-frame clones and omits some. The data show 65,000 to 90,000 clones, around 90% seen once. Germline CDR1 is SGHRS and CDR2 is YFSETQ. The CDR3 consists of 15 residues. Trimming removed 1 base from V and 1 base from J, with 11 bases in between. This clone came up a few times. The chain couples TRBV5-1 to TRBJ1-1; D perhaps matches TRBD1 (5 bases). Material for sequencing was peripheral blood. The clonotype was recovered from a woman aged 45-65 years with active or convalescent COVID-19. CDR3 protein: CASSLLSGKNTEAFF. The CDR3 DNA reads TGCGCCAGCAGCTTGTTGTCAGGGAAGAACACTGAAGCTTTCTTT.